This TCR beta chain derives from a study of blood T cell repertoires in COVID-19. Study information: Italy, Spain and the United States were the sources of the convalescent and acute COVID-19 samples. T cells, B-cell-depleted T cells, or PBMCs provided the cDNA or gDNA that served as material.

As processed by the authors: Nucleated cell counts were estimated from reference gene primer amplification. Clones were read by immunoSEQ multiplex PCR, and TCRdb kept only the in-frame ones, dropping some. V, J and clone size were drawn from that table, and D and trimming were deduced from the DNA. The table has about 190,000 clones, less than 90% seen once. This clone has just a few counts. CDR1 is SEHNR and CDR2 is FQNEAQ in the germline V gene (reference sequence). V dropped 1 base and J dropped 11 bases, with 9 bases sitting between them. The CDR3 is 13 amino acids. Source material: peripheral blood. The receptor was isolated from a man aged 30 to 45 with acute or convalescent COVID-19. The genes are TRBV7-9 and TRBJ1-6; D is ambiguous. This chain's CDR3 is CASSLGREAPLHF. CDR3 sequence (DNA): TGTGCCAGCAGCTTAGGGAGGGAGGCACCCCTCCACTTT.